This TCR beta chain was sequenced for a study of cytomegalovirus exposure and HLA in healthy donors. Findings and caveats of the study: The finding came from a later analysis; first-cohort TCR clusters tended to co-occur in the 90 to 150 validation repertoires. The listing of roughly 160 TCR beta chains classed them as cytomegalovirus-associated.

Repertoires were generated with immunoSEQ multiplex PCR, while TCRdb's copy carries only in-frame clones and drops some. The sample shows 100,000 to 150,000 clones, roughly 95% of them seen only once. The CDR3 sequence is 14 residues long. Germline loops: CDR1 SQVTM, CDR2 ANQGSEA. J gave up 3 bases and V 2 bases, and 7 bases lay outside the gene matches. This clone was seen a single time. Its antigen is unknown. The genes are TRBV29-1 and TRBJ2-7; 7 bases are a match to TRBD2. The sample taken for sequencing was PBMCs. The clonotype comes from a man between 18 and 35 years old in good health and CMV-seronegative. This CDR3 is CSVELQRGGYEQYF. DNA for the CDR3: TGCAGCGTTGAACTCCAGCGGGGCGGCTACGAGCAGTACTTC.